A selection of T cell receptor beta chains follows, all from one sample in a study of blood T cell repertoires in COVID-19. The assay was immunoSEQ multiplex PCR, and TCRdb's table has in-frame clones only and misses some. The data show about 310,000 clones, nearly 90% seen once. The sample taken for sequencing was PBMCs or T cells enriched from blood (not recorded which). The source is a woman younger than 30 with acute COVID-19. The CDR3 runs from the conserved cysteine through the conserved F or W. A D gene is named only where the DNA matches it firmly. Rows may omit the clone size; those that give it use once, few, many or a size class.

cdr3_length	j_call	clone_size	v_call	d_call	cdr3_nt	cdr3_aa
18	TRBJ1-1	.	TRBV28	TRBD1	TGTGCCAGCAGTCTTAGGACAGGGGGCGTGTTGAGGTTCACTGAAGCTTTCTTT	CASSLRTGGVLRFTEAFF
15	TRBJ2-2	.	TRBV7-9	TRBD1	TGTGCCAGCAGTTCGGGGACAGGGGTCGGCGGGGAGCTGTTTTTT	CASSSGTGVGGELFF
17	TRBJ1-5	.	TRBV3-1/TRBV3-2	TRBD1	TGTGCCAGCAGCCAAACCTCCGGGACAGTAATAAATCAGCCCCAGCATTTT	CASSQTSGTVINQPQHF
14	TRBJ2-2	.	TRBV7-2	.	TGTGCCAGCAGCCGGGACTCACTCACCGGGGAGCTGTTTTTT	CASSRDSLTGELFF
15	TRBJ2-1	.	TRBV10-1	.	TGCGCCAGCAGTGATCAGGGGGGACTCGCGGATGAGCAGTTCTTC	CASSDQGGLADEQFF
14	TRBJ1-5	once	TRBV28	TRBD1	TGTGCCAGCAGTTTGACAGGGTCCGGGCAGCCCCAGCATTTT	CASSLTGSGQPQHF
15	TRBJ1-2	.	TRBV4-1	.	TGCGCCAGCAGCCAAGAATTAACAGTGGAAACCGGCTACACCTTC	CASSQELTVETGYTF
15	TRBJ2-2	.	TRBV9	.	TGTGCCAGCAGCTCAAGGGGGACCGGCACCGGGGAGCTGTTTTTT	CASSSRGTGTGELFF
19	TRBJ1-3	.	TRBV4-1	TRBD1	TGCGCCAGCAGCCAAGATCGGGGACAGGGAACCTTCTCTGGAAACACCATATATTTT	CASSQDRGQGTFSGNTIYF
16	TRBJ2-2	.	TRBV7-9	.	TGTGCCAGCAGGCCCTCCCGGGACTCCCTGGACGGGGAGCTGTTTTTT	CASRPSRDSLDGELFF
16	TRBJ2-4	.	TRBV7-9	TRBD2	TGTGCCAGCAGCTTTTTTCTTCCGGGAGGATTTGACATTCAGTACTTC	CASSFFLPGGFDIQYF
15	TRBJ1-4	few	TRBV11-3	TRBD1	TGTGCCAGCAGCCCGGGACAGACCCCTAATGAAAAACTGTTTTTT	CASSPGQTPNEKLFF
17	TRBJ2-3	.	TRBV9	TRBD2	TGTGCCAGCAGCGTCTCACTAGCGGGAGGGTCCACAGATACGCAGTATTTT	CASSVSLAGGSTDTQYF
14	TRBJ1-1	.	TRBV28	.	TGTGCCAGCAGTACCCCACAGGGGAACACTGAAGCTTTCTTT	CASSTPQGNTEAFF
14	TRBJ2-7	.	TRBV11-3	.	TGTGCCAGCAGCCCCTCCAGAGGTCACTACGAGCAGTACTTC	CASSPSRGHYEQYF
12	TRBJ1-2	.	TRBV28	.	TGTGCCAGCACCCTCGACAAATACGGCTACACCTTC	CASTLDKYGYTF
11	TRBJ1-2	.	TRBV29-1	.	TGCAGCGTTGAAGTCTCCTATGGCTACACCTTC	CSVEVSYGYTF
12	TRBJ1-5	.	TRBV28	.	TGTGCCAGCAGGGAGGACGGTCAGCCCCAGCATTTT	CASREDGQPQHF
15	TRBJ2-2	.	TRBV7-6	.	TGTGCCAGCAGCTCTACCTTGGGGGCCCTAGGGGAGCTGTTTTTT	CASSSTLGALGELFF
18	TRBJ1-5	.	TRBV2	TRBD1	TGTGCCAGCAGTGGGGACAGGGATCAAGTAGCGAGCAATCAGCCCCAGCATTTT	CASSGDRDQVASNQPQHF
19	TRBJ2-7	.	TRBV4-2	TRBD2	TGTGCCAGCAGCCGCGGACTAGCGGGAGGGTTAGTAGAGTCCTACGAGCAGTACTTC	CASSRGLAGGLVESYEQYF
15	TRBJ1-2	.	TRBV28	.	TGTGCCAGCAGTTTAACAGGGACCCCCTACTATGGCTACACCTTC	CASSLTGTPYYGYTF
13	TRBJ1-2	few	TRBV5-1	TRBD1	TGCGCCAGCAGCATACAGGGGAGCGAAGGCTACACCTTC	CASSIQGSEGYTF
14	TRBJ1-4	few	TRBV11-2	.	TGTGCCAGCAGCAGCGTCCAGGGAAGGGAAAAACTGTTTTTT	CASSSVQGREKLFF
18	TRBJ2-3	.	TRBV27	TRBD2	TGTGCCAGCAGCACCCTTACTCGACTAGCGGGGGGCACAGATACGCAGTATTTT	CASSTLTRLAGGTDTQYF
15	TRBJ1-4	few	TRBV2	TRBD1	TGTGCCAGCAGTGGGTATACAGGGGGGGGTGAAAAACTGTTTTTT	CASSGYTGGGEKLFF
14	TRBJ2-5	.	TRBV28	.	TGTGCCAGCAGTTTACGGCTAGTTGGGTGGACCCAGTACTTC	CASSLRLVGWTQYF
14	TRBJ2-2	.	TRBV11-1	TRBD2	TGTGCCAGCCTAAGCGGGAGGGGGACCGGGGAGCTGTTTTTT	CASLSGRGTGELFF
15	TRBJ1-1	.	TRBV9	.	TGTGCCAGCAGCGTAGCCCAGGTGGGGGGCACTGAAGCTTTCTTT	CASSVAQVGGTEAFF
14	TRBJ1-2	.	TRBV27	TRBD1	TGTGCCAGCAGTCCGACAGGGGGCGCTACGGGCTACACCTTC	CASSPTGGATGYTF
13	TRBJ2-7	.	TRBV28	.	TGTGCCAGCACCCAAGGACAGACCTACGAGCAGTACTTC	CASTQGQTYEQYF
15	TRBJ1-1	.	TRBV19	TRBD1	TGTGCCAGTAGTGCGGCAGGGGGCGCGAACACTGAAGCTTTCTTT	CASSAAGGANTEAFF
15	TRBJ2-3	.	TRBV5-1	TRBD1	TGCGCCAGCAGCAGTCAAAGACAGGGAGCAGATACGCAGTATTTT	CASSSQRQGADTQYF
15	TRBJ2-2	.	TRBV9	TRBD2	TGTGCCAGCAGCGCTAGCGGGAGATACGGCGGGGAGCTGTTTTTT	CASSASGRYGGELFF